Presented here are 9 T cell receptor beta chains from one specimen sequenced in a study of lymphopenia after photon versus proton radiotherapy. The repertoire was sequenced with immunoSEQ multiplex PCR; TCRdb's copy has only in-frame clones and lacks some. This sample has 65,000 or so clones, with approximately 90% found just once. The sequencing used peripheral blood, collected from a patient treated with proton-based radiotherapy. These receptors all come from a man of 80 years or more with esophageal cancer.

The V gene is TRBV12-5, the J gene TRBJ2-7; TRBD1 aligns across 11 bases. The V segment lost 0 bases and the J segment 3 bases; nucleotides outside the gene matches: 4. There are 16 residues in the CDR3. Germline lookup yields CDR1 LGHNT and CDR2 FRNRAP. The CDR3 sequence: CASGLVLGTGGYEQYF. CDR3 bases: TGTGCTAGTGGTTTGGTACTGGGGACAGGGGGCTACGAGCAGTACTTC.

The count of this clone is one. This rearrangement joins TRBV18 to TRBJ2-7; D remains unclear. The CDR3 consists of 14 residues. In germline, CDR1 is KGHSH, CDR2 LQKENI. The ends were cut back, 8 bases at V and 0 bases at J, with 14 bases in the middle. CDR3 in DNA: TGTGCCAGCGCCTCCGGACGTAACTCCTACGAGCAGTACTTC. Protein product: CASASGRNSYEQYF.

The gene calls are TRBV7-2 and TRBJ2-1, with 12 nucleotides matching TRBD2. CDR1 is SGHTA, CDR2 FQGNSA, per germline. Trimming cost V 2 bases and J 8 bases; bases outside gene matches: 4. This CDR3 has 15 residues. The CDR3 reads CASSLLTSGSDEQFF. The CDR3 DNA reads as TGTGCCAGCAGCTTATTGACTAGCGGGAGCGATGAGCAGTTCTTC.

The chain recombines TRBV6-6 with TRBJ2-1; D is possibly TRBD1 or TRBD2 (5 bases each). CDR1 and CDR2 (germline): MNHNY, SVGAGI (reference sequence). V lost 4 bases and J 8 bases, leaving 18 bases between the germline ends. The CDR3 totals 15 residues. CDR3 protein: CASSSHEGRGDEQFF. CDR3 coding DNA: TGTGCCAGCAGTTCCCATGAGGGAAGAGGGGATGAGCAGTTCTTC.

The gene calls are TRBV13 and TRBJ1-1; D is possibly TRBD1 (6 bases). The germline gives CDR1 PRHDT, CDR2 FYEKMQ (reference sequence). V was pared by 0 bases and J by 0 bases, with 14 bases between. The length of the CDR3 is 17 residues. CDR3 sequence reads: CASSLGPGGPMNTEAFF. CDR3 coding DNA: TGTGCCAGCAGCTTAGGTCCCGGGGGCCCGATGAACACTGAAGCTTTCTTT.

The V gene is TRBV15, the J gene TRBJ2-7, with D tentatively TRBD2 (5 bases). Trimming stripped 4 bases from V and 3 bases from J, with 10 bases between. CDR3 length: 13 amino acids. The V gene's germline CDR1 is LNHNV and CDR2 YYDKDF (reference sequence). Here the CDR3 reads CATSTGVGYEQYF. Here the CDR3 DNA reads TGTGCCACCAGCACCGGGGTAGGCTACGAGCAGTACTTC.

CDR3 region: CASSQVKGQETQYF. The CDR3 region has the DNA TGTGCCAGCAGCCAAGTGAAGGGGCAAGAGACCCAGTACTTC. This chain connects TRBV14 to TRBJ2-5; TRBD1 is a possible D gene (5 bases). The V end lost 1 base, the J end lost 2 bases, and 8 bases lay between the germline ends. Germline V gene data show CDR1 as SGHDN and CDR2 as FVKESK. The CDR3 consists of 14 residues.

The DNA of the CDR3 is TGTGCCAGCTCACCTCCCGGGACAGATGAAGCTTTCTTT. As protein: CASSPPGTDEAFF. The gene calls are TRBV18 and TRBJ1-1, with 7 positions matching TRBD1. Germline lookup yields CDR1 KGHSH and CDR2 LQKENI. The CDR3 is 13 residues long. Trimming removed 3 bases from V and 7 bases from J; junction bases left unmatched: 5.

This chain connects TRBV11-1 to TRBJ2-3, with D unresolved. Trimming took 3 bases from V and 2 from J, leaving 3 bases between them. Per germline, CDR1 SGHAT and CDR2 FQDESV (reference sequence). The CDR3 consists of 12 residues. CDR3 sequence (DNA): TGTGCCAGCAGCTTGATCACAGATACGCAGTATTTT. Protein: CASSLITDTQYF.